Below are 18 T cell receptor beta chains sequenced from a single sample in a study of blood T cells in healthy people across ages. Using a J-beta primer mix together with a sample-barcoded 5' primer, a second PCR was run for about 7 to 12 cycles. TCRdb analysed the 5' RACE reads with MiXCR anew, one entry per CDR3 protein. The data show under 950,000 distinct CDR3 sequences, 20% to 25% seen once. Material: blood. The receptor source for this set is a man in his 70s in good health.

The rearrangement uses TRBV20-1 and TRBJ2-1; 7 bases are a match to TRBD2. The length of the CDR3 is 19 residues. Germline CDR1 is DFQATT and CDR2 is SNEGSKA (reference sequence). Germline trimming cut 3 bases from V and 0 bases from J; bases unmatched to any gene: 17. CDR3 region: CSAREARGELAHSYNEQFF. The CDR3 DNA is TGCAGTGCTAGGGAGGCTCGGGGGGAGCTAGCACACTCCTACAATGAGCAGTTCTTC.

This clonotype was recorded a few times. V is TRBV3-1 and J is TRBJ2-7; D is possibly TRBD1 (5 bases). Trimming stripped 1 base from V and 3 bases from J, with 13 bases between. The germline V gene has CDR1 LGHDT and CDR2 YNNKEL (reference sequence). This CDR3 has 15 amino acids. CDR3: CASSQGAGPDYEQYF. The CDR3 DNA reads TGTGCCAGCAGCCAAGGGGCAGGGCCGGACTACGAGCAGTACTTC.

The chain combines TRBV12-3 or TRBV12-4 with TRBJ2-1; 13 positions agree with TRBD2. The CDR3 is 17 residues long. The V gene end was trimmed by 5 bases and the J gene end by 3 bases; junction bases not matched to a gene: 7. The CDR3, as DNA: TGTGCCAGCAGTCCCACTAGCGGGGGGGCCGTCTACAATGAGCAGTTCTTC. Residues: CASSPTSGGAVYNEQFF.

This clonotype was seen only a few times. The CDR3 reads CASSPSPAGAPNEQYF. Here the CDR3 DNA reads TGTGCCAGCAGTCCCTCCCCAGCGGGAGCTCCAAACGAGCAGTACTTC. The chain is built from TRBV12-3 or TRBV12-4 and TRBJ2-1, with 8 bases that match TRBD2. The end of the DNA is better explained by TRBJ2-7, so the J call may be wrong. The CDR3 is 16 residues long.

The table lists this clonotype with a few counts. The rearrangement links TRBV12-3 or TRBV12-4 to TRBJ2-7; TRBD1 aligns across 11 bases. V shed 4 bases, J shed 4 bases, and the junction held 3 bases outside the gene matches. CDR3 size: 14 residues. CDR3 sequence reads: CASSSRDRGYEQYF. The CDR3 region has the DNA TGTGCCAGCAGTTCCCGGGACAGGGGGTACGAGCAGTACTTC.

The chain has TRBV7-9 and TRBJ2-7, with D possibly TRBD1 on 6 matching bases. With 5 bases removed from V and 0 bases from J, the gap between germline ends came to 11 bases. From germline, CDR1 is SEHNR and CDR2 FQNEAQ (reference sequence). There are 14 residues in the CDR3. CDR3 in DNA: TGTGCCAGCAGCGACAGGATTTACTCCTACGAGCAGTACTTC. The encoded protein is CASSDRIYSYEQYF.

This clonotype was detected a few times. This rearrangement joins TRBV5-1 to TRBJ1-4; 8 nucleotides match TRBD1. In germline, CDR1 is SGHRS, CDR2 YFSETQ. This CDR3 contains 15 residues. Losses at the gene ends were 10 bases for V and 0 bases for J; bases not matched to a gene: 8. The chain's CDR3 is CAPRGDRTTNEKLFF. The CDR3 coding sequence is TGCGCCCCCAGGGGGGACAGGACAACTAATGAAAAACTGTTTTTT.

At least ten counts were recorded for this clonotype. The chain combines TRBV7-9 with TRBJ2-2; TRBD1 is a possible D gene (6 bases). Germline lookup yields CDR1 SEHNR and CDR2 FQNEAQ (reference sequence). CDR3 size: 16 residues. Trimming cost V 2 bases and J 4 bases, with 14 bases left between them. DNA of the CDR3: TGTGCCAGCAGCTTAAGATCAGGGGTCACCACCGGGGAGCTGTTTTTT. Its translation: CASSLRSGVTTGELFF. The full variable domain, in which reference TRBV7-9 and TRBJ2-2 provide the parts outside the CDR3, is DTGVSQNPRHKITKRGQNVTFRCDPISEHNRLYWYRQTLGQGPEFLTYFQNEAQLEKSRLLSDRFSAERPKGSFSTLEIQRTEQGDSAMYLCASSLRSGVTTGELFFGEGSRLTVL.

This clonotype has just a few counts. The chain employs TRBV5-1 and TRBJ2-7; D unresolved. This CDR3 contains 14 residues. CDR1 is SGHRS and CDR2 is YFSETQ in the germline V gene. Trimming removed 0 bases from V and 3 bases from J, with 10 bases in between. DNA for the CDR3: TGCGCCAGCAGCTTGGCCTGTCTCTACTACGAGCAGTACGTC. It is translated as CASSLACLYYEQYV.

The chain recombines TRBV7-9 with TRBJ2-3, with D maybe TRBD1 (5 bases). Trimming removed 1 base from V and 2 bases from J, with 13 bases in between. This CDR3 is built from 16 residues. The germline gives CDR1 SEHNR, CDR2 FQNEAQ (reference sequence). CDR3 loop: CASSLGWAGHTDTQYF. In DNA form, the CDR3 reads TGTGCCAGCAGCTTAGGATGGGCAGGGCACACAGATACGCAGTATTTT.

The V call is TRBV2, the J call TRBJ1-5; D uncertain. This CDR3 comprises 15 residues. The germline V gene has CDR1 SNHLY and CDR2 FYNNEI. The V and J ends lost 5 bases and 2 bases respectively, with 13 bases between them. CDR3 amino acids: CASSLEGSGNQPQHF. The CDR3 DNA reads TGTGCCAGCAGTTTGGAGGGTTCGGGCAATCAGCCCCAGCATTTT.

This clonotype was detected ten times or more. The CDR3 bases are TGCGCCAGCAGCCCGGGACTCACAAACACTGAAGCTTTCTTT. Protein sequence: CASSPGLTNTEAFF. The gene calls are TRBV4-3 and TRBJ1-1; maybe TRBD1 (5 bases). The CDR3 contains 14 residues. Germline V gene lookup returns CDR1 LGHNA and CDR2 YSLEER. The V and J ends lost 4 bases and 2 bases respectively, with 11 bases between them.

In this sample, this clonotype turned up a few times. The chain links TRBV3-1 to TRBJ2-7; tentatively, D is TRBD2 (6 bases). CDR3 length: 18 residues. The V and J ends lost 5 bases and 0 bases respectively, with 23 bases between them. Per the germline V gene, CDR1 is LGHDT and CDR2 is YNNKEL (reference sequence). The CDR3 DNA sequence: TGTGCCAGCAGCTTATTCCCCCAATCCCTCGGGAGCTCCTACGAGCAGTACTTC. As protein: CASSLFPQSLGSSYEQYF.

This clonotype was detected only a few times. V and J are TRBV10-3 and TRBJ2-7; no clear D. The V gene's germline CDR1 is ENHRY and CDR2 SYGVKD. Trimming shortened V by 0 bases and J by 2 bases, and 8 bases separated the two germline ends. CDR3 length: 14 residues. The chain's CDR3 is CAISESAGAYEQYV. CDR3 nucleotides: TGTGCCATCAGTGAGTCGGCAGGAGCCTACGAGCAGTACGTC.

CDR3 protein: CASSNRQGGYTF. The CDR3 DNA sequence: TGTGCCAGCAGTAATCGACAGGGAGGCTACACCTTC. V gene TRBV12-3 or TRBV12-4 combines with J gene TRBJ1-2, with 7 bases fitting TRBD1. Germline trimming cut 5 bases from V and 8 bases from J; bases unmatched to any gene: 5. This CDR3 has 12 amino acids.

This clonotype was seen more than once but under ten times. This chain joins TRBV18 and TRBJ2-5; no reliable D call. Trimming stripped 5 bases from V and 2 bases from J, with 9 bases between. CDR3 length: 13 residues. Germline V gene sequence: CDR1 KGHSH, CDR2 LQKENI. The CDR3 reads CASSSSLQETQYF. The CDR3 nucleotides are TGTGCCAGCTCATCGAGCCTTCAAGAGACCCAGTACTTC.

This chain links TRBV12-3 or TRBV12-4 with TRBJ1-5, with D uncertain. Trimming cost V 3 bases and J 7 bases, with 7 bases left between them. The CDR3 is made up of 12 amino acids. The CDR3 spells CASSFSRQPQHF. CDR3 sequence (DNA): TGTGCCAGCAGTTTTTCCCGGCAGCCCCAGCATTTT.

The CDR3 DNA follows: TGTGCCAGCAGCGTGCACCCCGGGACTACGGAGACCCAGTACTTC. Protein: CASSVHPGTTETQYF. This sequence joins TRBV9 and TRBJ2-5, with 7 bases that match TRBD2. The CDR3 is made up of 15 amino acids. Trimming at V came to 2 bases and at J to 5 bases, leaving 9 bases not matched to a gene. Germline CDR1 SGDLS, CDR2 YYNGEE.